This is a list of T cell receptor beta chains from one sample in a study of PD-1 blockade in classical Hodgkin lymphoma. TCRdb's copy holds only in-frame clones and misses some; the assay was immunoSEQ multiplex PCR. The sample lists roughly 94,000 clones, under 95% occurring once. Sequencing used peripheral blood mononuclear cells (PBMCs), obtained before the fourth cycle of nivolumab. Source of these receptors: a human donor with classical Hodgkin lymphoma. Each CDR3 is given with its conserved first and last residue. D genes are given only for firm matches. The listing skips clone size in some rows; elsewhere it reads once, few, many or a size class.

clone_size j_call d_call v_call cdr3_aa cdr3_nt
NA TRBJ1-1 NA TRBV5-4 CASSRGGRDNTEAFF TGTGCCAGCAGCAGGGGGGGCCGGGACAACACTGAAGCTTTCTTT
NA TRBJ2-1 TRBD2 TRBV27 CASSQKGLAHNNEQFF TGTGCCAGCAGTCAAAAGGGACTAGCGCATAACAATGAGCAGTTCTTC
NA TRBJ1-5 NA TRBV9 CASSTGQFSNQPQHF TGTGCCAGCAGCACAGGACAGTTTAGCAATCAGCCCCAGCATTTT
NA TRBJ2-3 TRBD2 TRBV19 CASSLRGAGAITDTQYF TGTGCCAGTAGCCTCAGGGGAGCGGGGGCCATAACAGATACGCAGTATTTT
NA TRBJ1-2 NA TRBV10-3 CAISESPGGSNYGYTF TGTGCCATCAGTGAGAGCCCGGGGGGGTCTAACTATGGCTACACCTTC
NA TRBJ2-7 NA TRBV27 CASSLGASALYEQYF TGTGCCAGCAGTTTAGGGGCCAGCGCCCTATACGAGCAGTACTTC
NA TRBJ2-5 NA TRBV27 CASSLSLVGTETQYF TGTGCCAGCAGTTTATCACTAGTAGGGACAGAGACCCAGTACTTC
once TRBJ2-3 NA TRBV6-5 CASSTRGVGTDTQYF TGTGCCAGCAGCACAAGGGGGGTGGGCACAGATACGCAGTATTTT
NA TRBJ1-1 NA TRBV29-1 CSVALANEAFF TGCAGCGTTGCTCTCGCCAATGAAGCTTTCTTT
NA TRBJ1-6 TRBD1 TRBV18 CASSPFVQGASNTSPLHF TGTGCCAGCTCACCGTTTGTACAGGGGGCGAGTAATACTTCACCCCTCCACTTT
NA TRBJ2-3 TRBD2 TRBV7-2 CASSLGAGGLDTQYF TGTGCCAGCAGCTTAGGAGCGGGAGGGCTAGATACGCAGTATTTT
NA TRBJ2-2 NA TRBV7-9 CASSDTANTGELFF TGTGCCAGCAGCGACACGGCGAACACCGGGGAGCTGTTTTTT
NA TRBJ2-3 TRBD1 TRBV10-3 CAISESAGGPTDTQYF TGTGCCATCAGTGAGTCGGCAGGGGGCCCCACAGATACGCAGTATTTT
NA TRBJ1-4 NA TRBV28 CASSSPWTNEKLFF TGTGCCAGCAGTTCCCCGTGGACTAATGAAAAACTGTTTTTT
NA TRBJ1-1 NA TRBV13 CASGAGTEAFF TGTGCCAGCGGCGCGGGCACTGAAGCTTTCTTT
NA TRBJ2-7 NA TRBV12-5 CASGLRTYEEQYF TGTGCTAGTGGTTTACGGACCTACGAGGAGCAGTACTTC
NA TRBJ2-3 TRBD1 TRBV7-7 CASSPGTGGITDTQYF TGTGCCAGCAGCCCCGGGACAGGGGGTATCACAGATACGCAGTATTTT
few TRBJ2-7 NA TRBV5-4 CASSLRPPGDPSYEQYF TGTGCCAGCAGCTTGCGTCCTCCAGGGGACCCCTCCTACGAGCAGTACTTC
NA TRBJ2-1 TRBD2 TRBV4-1 CASSQDRRWQREGHYNEQFF TGCGCCAGCAGCCAAGATAGGCGTTGGCAGCGGGAGGGACATTACAATGAGCAGTTCTTC
NA TRBJ1-4 NA TRBV19 CASSIVQRNEKLFF TGTGCCAGTAGTATCGTCCAGCGGAACGAAAAACTGTTTTTT
once TRBJ2-2 NA TRBV28 CASSLQHSVRELFF TGTGCCAGCAGTTTACAACACTCGGTCCGGGAGCTGTTTTTT
NA TRBJ2-7 NA TRBV19 CASSIGGAEEQYF TGTGCCAGTAGTATTGGCGGGGCTGAAGAGCAGTACTTC
once TRBJ1-2 TRBD1 TRBV7-9 CASSLDPGQESAVYGYTF TGTGCCAGCAGCTTAGATCCGGGACAGGAATCCGCGGTCTATGGCTACACCTTC
NA TRBJ1-1 NA TRBV6-4 CASSQKPNTEAFF TGTGCCAGCAGCCAAAAGCCGAACACTGAAGCTTTCTTT
NA TRBJ2-7 TRBD2 TRBV4-2 CASSTLAEVGAYEQYF TGTGCCAGCAGCACGCTAGCGGAGGTAGGAGCCTACGAGCAGTACTTC
few TRBJ2-2 NA TRBV18 CASSPRTSDTGELFF TGTGCCAGCTCACCGAGGACTTCAGACACCGGGGAGCTGTTTTTT
NA TRBJ1-1 NA TRBV19 CASSIGGGNTEAFF TGTGCCAGTAGTATAGGGGGGGGGAACACTGAAGCTTTCTTT
NA TRBJ1-3 NA TRBV11-2 CASSLLGRGGNTIYF TGTGCCAGCAGTTTACTGGGGAGGGGTGGAAACACCATATATTTT
NA TRBJ1-2 NA TRBV5-1 CASRPEGGGGGYTF TGCGCCAGCAGACCCGAGGGGGGAGGTGGCGGCTACACCTTC
NA TRBJ1-1 NA TRBV6-6 CASSLLWNTEAFF TGTGCCAGCAGTCTCCTCTGGAACACTGAAGCTTTCTTT
NA TRBJ2-7 TRBD1 TRBV5-6 CASSLDRGKYEQYF TGTGCCAGCAGCTTGGACAGGGGGAAATACGAGCAGTACTTC
NA TRBJ2-7 TRBD1 TRBV11-1 CASSLGGQGTSYEQYF TGTGCCAGCAGCTTAGGGGGACAGGGTACGTCCTACGAGCAGTACTTC
NA TRBJ1-1 NA TRBV19 CATRLHLNRRNTEAFF TGTGCCACCCGACTCCACCTAAACAGGAGGAACACTGAAGCTTTCTTT
NA TRBJ2-1 TRBD2 TRBV6-6 CASMAGTSGYNEQFF TGTGCCAGCATGGCCGGGACTAGCGGTTACAATGAGCAGTTCTTC
NA TRBJ1-2 NA TRBV2 CASEEEGRNYGYTF TGTGCCAGCGAGGAGGAGGGGCGCAACTATGGCTACACCTTC
NA TRBJ2-2 TRBD2 TRBV19 CASSAGLATGELFF TGTGCCAGTAGTGCGGGACTAGCCACCGGGGAGCTGTTTTTT
NA TRBJ2-7 TRBD2 TRBV6-1 CASSGRTSGSYEQYF TGTGCCAGCAGTGGCCGGACTAGCGGCTCCTACGAGCAGTACTTC
NA TRBJ2-5 NA TRBV27 CASSPYSRRIRETQYF TGTGCCAGCAGTCCCTATTCCCGACGTATCCGGGAGACCCAGTACTTC
once TRBJ2-1 TRBD2 TRBV11-3 CASSSRTSGSHNEQFF TGTGCCAGCAGCTCGCGGACTAGCGGGAGCCACAATGAGCAGTTCTTC
NA TRBJ1-1 NA TRBV6-5 CASSYGFGTEAFF TGTGCCAGCAGTTACGGCTTTGGCACTGAAGCTTTCTTT
NA TRBJ2-6 NA TRBV22-1 CPGRTSEQSRANVLTF TGTCCTGGGAGAACAAGCGAACAAAGTCGGGCCAACGTCCTGACTTTC
NA TRBJ1-4 NA TRBV28 CASGRVLANEKLFF TGTGCCAGCGGCCGGGTGTTGGCTAATGAAAAACTGTTTTTT
NA TRBJ2-3 NA TRBV6-5 CASSYTGVRTDTQYF TGTGCCAGCAGTTACACGGGAGTAAGGACAGATACGCAGTATTTT
NA TRBJ1-2 NA TRBV28 CASSLFPGRSGYTF TGTGCCAGCAGTTTATTTCCAGGGAGAAGCGGCTACACCTTC
NA TRBJ2-2 NA TRBV5-1 CASSLEWRNTGELFF TGCGCCAGCAGCTTGGAGTGGCGGAACACCGGGGAGCTGTTTTTT
once TRBJ2-5 NA TRBV2 CASSGGTDFFQETQYF TGTGCCAGCAGTGGCGGGACAGATTTCTTCCAAGAGACCCAGTACTTC
NA TRBJ2-6 TRBD2 TRBV7-8 CASSLVYSPTSGGNSGANVLTF TGTGCCAGCAGCTTAGTGTACTCCCCAACTAGCGGGGGGAACTCTGGGGCCAACGTCCTGACTTTC
NA TRBJ1-1 NA TRBV4-1 CASSRRLQGMAEVGSNTEAFF TGCGCCAGCAGCCGACGTTTACAGGGAATGGCTGAAGTAGGGTCGAACACTGAAGCTTTCTTT
once TRBJ1-3 NA TRBV27 CASSPSFGRNTIYF TGTGCCAGCAGTCCATCCTTCGGGCGGAACACCATATATTTT
NA TRBJ2-3 NA TRBV30 CAWSDSHGTPPSTDTQYF TGTGCCTGGAGTGACAGCCACGGGACACCTCCGAGCACAGATACGCAGTATTTT
NA TRBJ1-5 NA TRBV6-1 CASSEVIGDQPQHF TGTGCCAGCAGTGAAGTAATAGGGGATCAGCCCCAGCATTTT
NA TRBJ2-7 TRBD2 TRBV7-9 CASSFTSGGSYEQYF TGTGCCAGCAGCTTTACTAGCGGAGGGTCCTACGAGCAGTACTTC
NA TRBJ2-1 TRBD2 TRBV4-2 CASSQGVTSGYNEQFF TGTGCCAGCAGCCAAGGAGTGACTAGCGGATACAATGAGCAGTTCTTC
NA TRBJ2-5 NA TRBV6-5 CASSPLGVQYF TGTGCCAGCAGCCCGCTCGGGGTCCAGTACTTC
few TRBJ2-7 NA TRBV19 CASSFLTGTYEQYF TGTGCCAGTAGCTTTTTGACAGGAACCTACGAGCAGTACTTC
NA TRBJ2-5 NA TRBV28 CASNLGGVGLETQYF TGTGCCAGCAACTTGGGGGGAGTGGGATTAGAGACCCAGTACTTC
NA TRBJ1-4 TRBD1 TRBV6-5 CASSYWGQGNEKLFF TGTGCCAGCAGTTACTGGGGACAGGGGAATGAAAAACTGTTTTTT